This section outlines one TCR beta chain sequence together with its context. Its specific antigen is unknown. Base qualities are missing; no much larger clone stands one base away. The collaborating institutions used their own protocols to collect whole blood in K2EDTA tubes. For TCRbeta analysis, collaborator samples were shipped as frozen whole blood, as isolated PBMCs, or as DNA extracted from either sample type. The data derive from a study of blood T cell repertoires in COVID-19 (dated by TCRdb to about 2020). Turning to the overall study: The collaborator samples originated in the United States, Italy and Spain and spanned the acute and convalescent phases of COVID-19. The material from the prospective study consisted of cDNA or gDNA derived from T cells, B-cell-depleted T cells, or PBMCs. Subjects who had been exposed to COVID-19, were actively infected with it, or had recovered from it provided the deeply sampled blood TCRbeta repertoires that made up the dataset. The repertoires were released in a freely available public database meant as a resource for research on the immune response to SARS-CoV-2. The samples were drawn from the first 160 participants of the ongoing ImmuneRACE study and from about 1,200 subjects provided by 6 global collaborators. Sample metadata almost always included a de-identified subject ID, COVID-19 status, age in years and sex. Where available, HLA class I and class II types were obtained from metadata supplied by the sample provider rather than from assay-based typing.

TCRbeta CDR3 regions were amplified from genomic DNA by means of the immunoSEQ Assay, a bias-controlled multiplex PCR. For the original study's pipeline: Nucleated cell counts per sample were estimated from amplification of reference gene primers within the assay. To quantify the absolute abundance of each unique TCRbeta CDR3 rearrangement, sequence reads were collapsed and filtered. For each sample, productive Simpson clonality was calculated as the square root of Simpson's diversity index over productive rearrangements. Not all clones reach the TCRdb copy of this immuneACCESS table, which keeps in-frame sequences only. Checked studies attribute under half of the gap to unresolved V genes and leave the rest unexplained. The D gene and trimming were derived from the DNA, and the V and J assignments and clone size from that table. A total of 200,000 to 300,000 clones appear in this sample, 86% of them only once. The ten biggest clones cover just under 2% of the sample.

Per the germline V gene, SNHLY is the CDR1 and FYNNEI is the CDR2. V drops 6 bases and J drops 1 base, leaving 15 bases in between. Its CDR3 holds 15 amino acids, cysteine through phenylalanine. Kept here is only the CDR3 DNA, which spans 45 bases and is read in frame from base 1. The study at large found these results: How much clinical and demographic metadata was included differed by source and by participant, and the metadata was provided uncurated.

The TCR was taken from a man under 40 with active or convalescent COVID-19. The chain employs TRBV2 and TRBJ1-1, with no reliable assignment of the D segment. What was sequenced was peripheral blood. The DNA sequence is as follows: TGTGCCAGCAGAGATAGACCGGCGGGGAACACTGAAGCTTTCTTT. Translation gives CASRDRPAGNTEAFF.